Detailed here is one T cell receptor (beta chain). Its matching antigen is unknown. The sample belongs to a study of T-cell memory formation after mild COVID-19. In the study overall: Largely donor-specific TCR clusters were found.

Study-wide results and limits: Clones which contracted sat mainly in CM and EM if CD4+, and in EMRA if CD8+. From day 15 to 85, contracting clones were balanced between CD4 and CD8, whereas later expanders leaned toward CD4+.

A single record per CDR3 protein comes from TCRdb applying MiXCR to the 5' RACE reads. The sample consists of hundreds of thousands of distinct CDR3 sequences, just over 20% of them appearing once. V lost 4 bases to trimming and J lost 9 bases, with 18 bases between them. This CDR3 is 14 amino acids long. The germline V gene has CDR1 MNHEY and CDR2 SVGAGI. The origin of this receptor is an adult woman who had mild COVID-19 (a few samples of this study predate the infection). Cell type and time point are not known. Source material: PBMCs or a T cell subset sorted from them (not recorded which). The genes are TRBV6-5 and TRBJ1-1; a possible D gene is TRBD1 (6 bases). In nucleotides, the CDR3 is TGTGCCAGCAGTTTGTCGCCGGGACACCAAAAAGCTTTCTTT. It codes for CASSLSPGHQKAFF.